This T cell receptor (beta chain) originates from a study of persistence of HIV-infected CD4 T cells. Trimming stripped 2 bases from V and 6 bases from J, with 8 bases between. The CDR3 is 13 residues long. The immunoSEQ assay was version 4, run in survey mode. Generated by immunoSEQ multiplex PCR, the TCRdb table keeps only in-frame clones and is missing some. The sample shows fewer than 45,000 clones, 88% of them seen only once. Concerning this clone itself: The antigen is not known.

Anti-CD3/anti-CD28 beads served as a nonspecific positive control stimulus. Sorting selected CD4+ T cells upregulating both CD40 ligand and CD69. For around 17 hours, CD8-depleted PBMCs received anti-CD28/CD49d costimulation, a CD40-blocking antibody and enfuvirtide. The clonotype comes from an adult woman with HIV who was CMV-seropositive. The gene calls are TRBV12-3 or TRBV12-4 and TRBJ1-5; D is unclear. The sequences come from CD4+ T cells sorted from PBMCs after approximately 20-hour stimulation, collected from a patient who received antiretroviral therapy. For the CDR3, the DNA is TGTGCCAGCAGTTTAAACTCGGCTCAGCCCCAGCATTTT. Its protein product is CASSLNSAQPQHF.